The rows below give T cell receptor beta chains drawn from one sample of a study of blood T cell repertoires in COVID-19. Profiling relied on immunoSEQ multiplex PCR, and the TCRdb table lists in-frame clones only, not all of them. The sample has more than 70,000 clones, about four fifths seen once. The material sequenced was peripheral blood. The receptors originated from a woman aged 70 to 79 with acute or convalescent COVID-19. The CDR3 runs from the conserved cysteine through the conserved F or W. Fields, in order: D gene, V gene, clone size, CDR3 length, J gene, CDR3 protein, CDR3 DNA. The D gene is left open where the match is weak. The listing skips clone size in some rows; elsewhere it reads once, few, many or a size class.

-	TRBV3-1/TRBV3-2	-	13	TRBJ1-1	CASDGGENTEAFF	TGTGCCAGCGACGGGGGTGAAAACACTGAAGCTTTCTTT
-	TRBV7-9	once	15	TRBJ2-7	CASSLRGGNPYEQYF	TGTGCCAGCAGCTTAAGGGGAGGTAATCCCTACGAGCAGTACTTC
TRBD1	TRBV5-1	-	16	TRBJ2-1	CASSLFGQGSPNEQFF	TGCGCCAGCAGCTTGTTCGGACAGGGGAGCCCCAATGAGCAGTTCTTC
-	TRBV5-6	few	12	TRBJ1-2	CASSLDTYGYTF	TGTGCCAGCAGCTTGGACACCTATGGCTACACCTTC
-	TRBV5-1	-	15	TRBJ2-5	CASSLGSNGGETQYF	TGCGCCAGCAGCTTGGGCTCGAATGGGGGGGAGACCCAGTACTTC
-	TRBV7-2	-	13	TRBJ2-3	CASSFGGSDTQYF	TGTGCCAGCAGCTTCGGAGGGTCAGATACGCAGTATTTT
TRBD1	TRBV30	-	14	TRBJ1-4	CAWTDGQGDEKLFF	TGTGCCTGGACCGATGGACAGGGGGATGAAAAACTGTTTTTT
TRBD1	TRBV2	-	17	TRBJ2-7	CASRAGTGSGWARPLYF	TGTGCCAGCAGGGCAGGGACAGGGAGTGGCTGGGCTCGACCACTGTACTTC
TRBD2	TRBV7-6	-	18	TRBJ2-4	CASSPGLARSVAKNIQYF	TGTGCCAGCAGCCCCGGACTAGCTCGCTCGGTGGCCAAAAACATTCAGTACTTC
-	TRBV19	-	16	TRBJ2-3	CASSIGQSLGTDTQYF	TGTGCCAGTAGTATCGGACAGAGCCTGGGCACAGATACGCAGTATTTT
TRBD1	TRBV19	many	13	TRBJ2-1	CASSQQGYDEQFF	TGTGCCAGTAGCCAACAGGGGTACGATGAGCAGTTCTTC
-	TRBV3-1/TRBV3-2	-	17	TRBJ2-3	CASSPQVEGLGTDTQYF	TGTGCCAGCAGCCCCCAGGTGGAGGGCCTAGGGACAGATACGCAGTATTTT
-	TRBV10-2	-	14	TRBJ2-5	CASGSLAVQETQYF	TGCGCCAGCGGGAGTTTAGCGGTCCAAGAGACCCAGTACTTC
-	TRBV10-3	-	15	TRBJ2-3	CAISESVAGADTQYF	TGTGCCATCAGTGAGTCTGTGGCAGGGGCAGATACGCAGTATTTT
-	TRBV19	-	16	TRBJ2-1	CASSIDRYGALNEQFF	TGTGCCAGTAGTATAGATAGGTATGGGGCATTGAATGAGCAGTTCTTC
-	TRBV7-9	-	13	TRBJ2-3	CASSFSRTDTQYF	TGTGCCAGCAGCTTTAGCCGCACAGATACGCAGTATTTT
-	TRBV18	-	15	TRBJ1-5	CASSLDRNSNQPQHF	TGTGCCAGCTCTCTAGACAGAAATAGCAATCAGCCCCAGCATTTT
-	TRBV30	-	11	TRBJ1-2	CAWTPGYGYTF	TGTGCCTGGACCCCCGGGTATGGCTACACCTTC
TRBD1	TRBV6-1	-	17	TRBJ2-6	CASSGRDSVSGANVLTF	TGTGCCAGCAGTGGCCGGGACAGCGTCTCTGGGGCCAACGTCCTGACTTTC
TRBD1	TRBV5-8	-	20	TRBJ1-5	CASRHFKGLQGVGWNQPQHF	TGTGCCAGCAGACACTTCAAGGGGTTACAGGGGGTTGGCTGGAACCAGCCCCAGCATTTT
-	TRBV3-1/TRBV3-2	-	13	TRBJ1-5	CASSQGGNQPQHF	TGTGCCAGCAGCCAAGGAGGAAATCAGCCCCAGCATTTT
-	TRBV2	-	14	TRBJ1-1	CASRVGGGETEAFF	TGTGCCAGCAGGGTAGGGGGAGGGGAGACTGAAGCTTTCTTT
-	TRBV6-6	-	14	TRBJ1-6	CASSYAEDNSPLHF	TGTGCCAGCAGTTATGCGGAAGATAATTCACCCCTCCACTTT
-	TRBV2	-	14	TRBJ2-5	CASSGLSSTETQYF	TGTGCCAGCAGTGGCTTGAGTTCCACGGAGACCCAGTACTTC
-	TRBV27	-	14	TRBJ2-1	CASSGAGPYNEQFF	TGTGCCAGCAGTGGCGCGGGACCTTACAATGAGCAGTTCTTC
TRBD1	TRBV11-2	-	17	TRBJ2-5	CASSPQFMTGVQETQYF	TGTGCCAGCAGCCCCCAATTCATGACAGGGGTACAAGAGACCCAGTACTTC
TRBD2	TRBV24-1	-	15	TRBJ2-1	CATRETSGRQNEQFF	TGTGCCACCAGGGAGACTAGCGGGAGGCAAAATGAGCAGTTCTTC
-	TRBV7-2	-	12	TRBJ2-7	CASVVYLYEQYF	TGTGCCAGCGTCGTCTACCTCTACGAGCAGTACTTC
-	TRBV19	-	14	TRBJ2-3	CASMGGPSTDTQYF	TGTGCCAGTATGGGGGGACCCAGCACAGATACGCAGTATTTT
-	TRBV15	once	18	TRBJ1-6	CATSPYLGFSQGNSPLHF	TGTGCCACCAGCCCTTATTTAGGGTTCTCGCAGGGCAATTCACCCCTCCACTTT
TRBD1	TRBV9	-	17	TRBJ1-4	CASSVGQVPAAGEKLFF	TGTGCCAGCAGCGTGGGACAGGTCCCCGCGGCGGGCGAAAAACTGTTTTTT
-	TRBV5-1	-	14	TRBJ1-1	CASSAQDSGTEAFF	TGCGCCAGCAGCGCACAGGACAGTGGCACTGAAGCTTTCTTT
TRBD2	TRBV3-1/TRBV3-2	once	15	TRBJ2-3	CASSPPLAGTDTQYF	TGTGCCAGCAGCCCACCACTAGCGGGAACAGATACGCAGTATTTT
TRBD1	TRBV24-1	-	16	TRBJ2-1	CATSDRQGISYNEQFF	TGTGCCACCTCCGATCGACAGGGGATTTCCTACAATGAGCAGTTCTTC
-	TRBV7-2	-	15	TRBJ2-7	CASSGGTASSYEQYF	TGTGCCAGCAGCGGAGGGACGGCTAGCTCCTACGAGCAGTACTTC
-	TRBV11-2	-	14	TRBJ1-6	CASSLDYRDSPLHF	TGTGCCAGCAGCTTAGATTACAGGGATTCACCCCTCCACTTT
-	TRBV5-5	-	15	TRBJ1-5	CASSLVPLTDQPQHF	TGTGCCAGCAGCTTGGTCCCCCTGACAGATCAGCCCCAGCATTTT
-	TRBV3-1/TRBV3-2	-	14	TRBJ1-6	CASNNDRINSPLHF	TGTGCCAGCAACAACGACAGAATCAATTCACCCCTCCACTTT
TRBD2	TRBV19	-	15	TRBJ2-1	CASSIGVLAGGEQFF	TGTGCCAGTAGTATAGGGGTACTAGCGGGAGGGGAGCAGTTCTTC
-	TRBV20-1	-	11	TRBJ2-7	CSARDNYEQYF	TGCAGTGCTAGAGACAACTACGAGCAGTACTTC
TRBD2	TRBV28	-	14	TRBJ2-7	CASSWASGSPKQYF	TGTGCCAGCAGTTGGGCTAGCGGGAGTCCTAAGCAGTACTTC
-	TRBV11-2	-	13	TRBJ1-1	CASSVEVTGEAFF	TGTGCCAGCAGCGTCGAGGTCACAGGTGAAGCTTTCTTT
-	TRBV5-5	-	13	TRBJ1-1	CASSLVAGLEAFF	TGTGCCAGCAGCTTGGTTGCAGGGTTAGAAGCTTTCTTT
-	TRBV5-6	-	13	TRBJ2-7	CASSFNLRREQYF	TGTGCCAGCAGCTTCAATCTACGGAGAGAGCAGTACTTC
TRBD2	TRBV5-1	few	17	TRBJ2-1	CASSFGTSGGSYNEQFF	TGCGCCAGCAGCTTTGGGACTAGCGGGGGCTCCTACAATGAGCAGTTCTTC
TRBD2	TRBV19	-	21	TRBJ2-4	CASTRLPGLAGDRTIGDIQYF	TGTGCCAGTACCCGTCTTCCGGGACTAGCGGGAGACCGTACCATTGGGGACATTCAGTACTTC
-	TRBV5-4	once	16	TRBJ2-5	CASSFEPEQLQETQYF	TGTGCCAGCAGCTTCGAACCCGAACAGCTACAAGAGACCCAGTACTTC
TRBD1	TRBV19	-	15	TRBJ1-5	CASNPLQGNNQPQHF	TGTGCCAGTAATCCTCTACAGGGGAACAATCAGCCCCAGCATTTT